These T cell receptor beta chains were read from a single sample in a study of beta chain features in type 1 diabetes. TCRdb keeps only in-frame clones here, not all; method: immunoSEQ multiplex PCR. Of around 430,000 clones listed, about 32% are singletons. The sample taken for sequencing was naive CD4+ T cells from blood. Every receptor here comes from a man aged 18-30 years in good health. Each CDR3 is given without its conserved first and last residue. The order of the fields is V gene, J gene, D gene, CDR3 protein. D genes are given only for firm matches.

TRBV7-2,TRBJ2-5,TRBD2,ASSPGLAGTETQY
TRBV5-4,TRBJ1-4,-,ASSSIGQKLF
TRBV7-2,TRBJ2-3,-,ASSLVGSDPDTQY
TRBV30,TRBJ2-2,-,AWSVQGTGELF
TRBV7-6,TRBJ2-6,-,ASSLGLGANVLT
TRBV10-3,TRBJ2-2,-,AIMSRAGTGELF
TRBV27,TRBJ1-2,-,ASSSDTGFGYT
TRBV29-1,TRBJ2-3,-,SVGVPGLTDTQY
TRBV9,TRBJ2-1,-,ASSVVASFYNEQF
TRBV29-1,TRBJ2-5,TRBD1,SASTGQETQY
TRBV18,TRBJ2-1,TRBD1,ASSPEGQAYNEQF
TRBV29-1,TRBJ2-5,-,SGWTQLQETQY
TRBV19,TRBJ2-1,-,ASSVGGAFNEQF
TRBV4-1,TRBJ2-7,TRBD1,ASSQGRGTPTYEQY
TRBV30,TRBJ2-7,-,AWSRDTGPYEQY
TRBV30,TRBJ1-5,-,AWSVKGVSNQPQH
TRBV7-2,TRBJ2-3,-,ASSLGPSGPDTQY
TRBV2,TRBJ2-4,TRBD2,ASSDRGGAKNIQY
TRBV27,TRBJ2-7,-,ASRIHGTAPYEQY
TRBV29-1,TRBJ2-1,-,SVDRGINEQF
TRBV30,TRBJ2-7,-,AWRDRGEQY
TRBV30,TRBJ2-7,-,AWSSSTLYGEQY
TRBV30,TRBJ2-1,-,AWRAGQYNEQF
TRBV21-1,TRBJ2-5,-,ASTLQTGNGETQY
TRBV2,TRBJ2-7,-,ASRADSYEQY
TRBV29-1,TRBJ1-4,-,SVETGWTNEKLF
TRBV29-1,TRBJ1-1,TRBD1,SVTGQRNTEAF
TRBV5-1,TRBJ1-2,-,ASSLESGYYGYT
TRBV9,TRBJ2-3,-,ASSVESARDTQY
TRBV7-9,TRBJ2-7,-,ASSLRSYKEIHEQY
TRBV14,TRBJ2-1,-,ASSQDRGSSSYNEQF
TRBV30,TRBJ1-5,-,AWSSGSNQPQH
TRBV7-2,TRBJ2-1,TRBD2,ASSFSSGRGNEQF